One and the same sample provided the 23 T cell receptor beta chains below, sequenced in a study of shared clonotypes between healthy human individuals. Repertoires were generated with immunoSEQ multiplex PCR, while TCRdb's copy carries only in-frame clones and drops some. The sample holds millions of clones, approximately 93% seen once. Material for sequencing was naive CD4+ T cells from PBMCs. Subset meaning: CD45RA+ positively selected. The receptors derive from a man aged 18 to 29 in good health. Some clones in this sample may be carry-over from other donors' samples.

Comments on this clone: The same CDR3 also results from other DNA sequences found in this sample. The V and J genes are TRBV5-1 and TRBJ2-7; weak D call: TRBD2 (5 bases). This CDR3 comprises 15 residues. V was trimmed by 0 bases and J by 0 bases, leaving 10 bases between them. CDR1 is SGHRS, CDR2 YFSETQ, per germline. As DNA, the CDR3 is TGCGCCAGCAGCTTGGAAGGCGGGTTCTCCTACGAGCAGTACTTC. It specifies CASSLEGGFSYEQYF.

This chain links TRBV19 with TRBJ2-7; 7 nucleotides align to TRBD2. This CDR3 is built from 11 residues. Germline assignment: CDR1 LNHDA and CDR2 SQIVND (reference sequence). The V and J ends lost 7 bases and 7 bases, in that order; junction bases with no gene match: 4. CDR3 DNA: TGTGCCAGTACTGGGGAGGGAGAGCAGTACTTC. It encodes CASTGEGEQYF.

The gene calls are TRBV7-3 and TRBJ2-7, with 10 bases aligning to TRBD2. There are 15 residues in the CDR3. The junction had 9 bases not matched to a gene; V was cut back by 4 bases and J by 6 bases. CDR1 is SGHTA and CDR2 is FQGTGA in the germline V gene. The CDR3 loop is CASSSRTSGVVEQYF. CDR3 nucleotides: TGTGCCAGCAGCTCAAGAACTAGCGGGGTCGTCGAGCAGTACTTC.

About this clone: The same CDR3 can be traced to other DNA sequences in this sample. V and J are TRBV7-9 and TRBJ1-2; no firm D call. V lost 0 bases and J lost 8, with 7 bases in between. The CDR3 totals 12 residues. The germline gives CDR1 SEHNR, CDR2 FQNEAQ (reference sequence). The DNA of the CDR3 is TGTGCCAGCAGCTTAGCAGGGAGAGGCTACACCTTC. Translating it yields CASSLAGRGYTF.

The chain combines TRBV2 with TRBJ2-1; 7 bases map to TRBD2. CDR1 is SNHLY and CDR2 is FYNNEI in the germline V gene. This CDR3 contains 18 residues. The ends lost 5 bases at V and 0 bases at J; junction bases unmatched: 13. CDR3 bases: TGTGCCAGCAGTAGAAGACCCCTAGCGGAAAGCTCCTACAATGAGCAGTTCTTC. It yields the protein CASSRRPLAESSYNEQFF.

The chain has TRBV4-1 and TRBJ2-1; D is possibly TRBD2 (6 bases). V lost 6 bases and J 6 bases, leaving 18 bases between the germline ends. The CDR3 contains 15 residues. Germline V gives CDR1 MGHRA, CDR2 YSYEKL. The CDR3 is CASRPEGERVNEQFF. CDR3 bases: TGCGCCAGCAGACCCGAAGGGGAGCGGGTCAATGAGCAGTTCTTC.

The rearrangement joins TRBV6-6 to TRBJ1-2; D gene ambiguous. The CDR3 is made up of 13 amino acids. Trimming stripped 4 bases from V and 1 base from J, with 7 bases between. Germline CDR1 MNHNY, CDR2 SVGAGI (reference sequence). The CDR3 sequence is CASSSRSNYGYTF. The CDR3 DNA follows: TGTGCCAGCAGTTCTCGGAGTAACTATGGCTACACCTTC.

The chain uses TRBV13 and TRBJ2-7, with 8 bases matching TRBD1. CDR3 length: 14 amino acids. Germline-derived CDR1 and CDR2 are PRHDT and FYEKMQ (reference sequence). The V and J ends lost 5 bases and 6 bases, in that order; junction bases with no gene match: 9. The CDR3, as DNA: TGTGCCAGCAGCCATTCACGACAGGGGTTCGAGCAGTACTTC. It yields the protein CASSHSRQGFEQYF.

This clone has only a few counts. This sequence joins TRBV5-1 and TRBJ2-2; 11 nucleotides match TRBD2. Germline CDR1 and CDR2: SGHRS and YFSETQ. J was trimmed by 0 bases and V by 2 bases; bases with no gene match: 0. The CDR3 is made up of 16 amino acids. The CDR3 DNA reads as TGCGCCAGCAGCTTTAGCGGGAGGGCGAACACCGGGGAGCTGTTTTTT. This codes for CASSFSGRANTGELFF.

The table lists this clone with a count of one. This sample includes further DNA sequences coding for the same CDR3. This rearrangement joins TRBV2 to TRBJ2-7; D remains ambiguous. Germline assignment: CDR1 SNHLY and CDR2 FYNNEI. Between the trimmed V and J ends, which lost 2 bases and 4 bases, there was a span of 3 bases. The CDR3 spans 11 residues. The CDR3 region is CASSEYYEQYF. The CDR3 DNA reads TGTGCCAGCAGTGAATATTACGAGCAGTACTTC.

For the CDR3, the DNA is TGTGCCAGCAGCGACAGTCTCTATCAGCCCCAGCATTTT. This codes for CASSDSLYQPQHF. V is TRBV6-1 and J is TRBJ1-5; D perhaps matches TRBD1 (5 bases). V lost 6 bases, J lost 5 bases, and 11 bases lay in between. This CDR3 is 13 amino acids long. Per the germline V gene, CDR1 is MNHNS and CDR2 is SASEGT.

This rearrangement joins TRBV21-1 to TRBJ1-2; TRBD1, the D gene given by the table, was not confirmed from the DNA. TRBV21-1 has pseudogene status. The CDR3 has 13 amino acids. The CDR3 protein is CASSRKGAGGYTF. As DNA, the CDR3 is TGTGCCAGCAGCAGGAAGGGGGCCGGTGGCTACACCTTC.

This rearrangement joins TRBV18 to TRBJ2-1; D unresolved. CDR3 length: 11 amino acids. The V gene's germline CDR1 is KGHSH and CDR2 LQKENI. V was cut by 8 bases and J by 7 bases, with 9 bases left in between. The chain's CDR3 is CASRRMNEQFF. Written as DNA, the CDR3 is TGTGCCAGCCGCCGAATGAATGAGCAGTTCTTC.

The chain couples TRBV28 to TRBJ2-7; the D gene is possibly TRBD2 (5 bases). The germline V and J ends were trimmed by 5 bases and 0 bases, with 17 bases remaining between them. This CDR3 has 16 residues. The V gene's germline CDR1 is MDHEN and CDR2 SYDVKM. The CDR3 region has the DNA TGTGCCAGCAGTGACCCCTTTGGTAGCGCCTCCTACGAGCAGTACTTC. It yields the protein CASSDPFGSASYEQYF.

Details on this clone: This sample also contains other DNA sequences that code for the same CDR3. This chain joins TRBV5-1 and TRBJ1-4, with 10 bases identical to TRBD1. The germline CDR1 and CDR2 sequences are SGHRS and YFSETQ. There are 15 residues in the CDR3. V trimming: 3 bases; J trimming: 8 bases; junction bases outside the gene matches: 7. The DNA of the CDR3 is TGCGCCAGCAGCTCCTCCGGGACAGGGGACGAAAAACTGTTTTTT. It codes for CASSSSGTGDEKLFF.

This clone was detected once. The chain recombines TRBV18 with TRBJ2-5; D gene uncertain. In germline, CDR1 is KGHSH, CDR2 LQKENI. Trimming cost V 3 bases and J 1 base, with 15 bases left between them. The CDR3 totals 16 residues. The CDR3 DNA sequence: TGTGCCAGCTCACCGAACCACCAGAGGCCCCAAGAGACCCAGTACTTC. It codes for CASSPNHQRPQETQYF.

This chain joins TRBV28 and TRBJ1-3, with 8 bases fitting TRBD1. The CDR3 loop spans 14 amino acids. Germline loops: CDR1 MDHEN, CDR2 SYDVKM. V was clipped by 5 bases and J by 4 bases; unmatched bases: 4. The CDR3 DNA reads TGTGCCAGCAGTCAGGGGGCAGGGGGAAACACCATATATTTT. Its translation: CASSQGAGGNTIYF.

Of note for this clone: The sample carries other DNA sequences with the same CDR3. The chain couples TRBV6-5 to TRBJ1-1; D gene uncertain. Trimming shortened V by 6 bases and J by 0 bases, and 8 bases separated the two germline ends. The CDR3 covers 13 residues. Germline V lookup: CDR1 MNHEY, CDR2 SVGAGI. CDR3 region: CASSPRMNTEAFF. The CDR3 nucleotides read TGTGCCAGCAGCCCGAGGATGAACACTGAAGCTTTCTTT.

The gene calls are TRBV30 and TRBJ1-1, with TRBD1 as a possible D gene (5 bases). Germline loops: CDR1 GTSNPN, CDR2 SVGIG (reference sequence). V shed 4 bases and J shed 1 base, with 22 bases lying between them. This CDR3 spans 17 amino acids. In nucleotides, the CDR3 is TGTGCCTGGAACCTTCCGGGTTTGGGGGTAGGGAACACTGAAGCTTTCTTT. Residues: CAWNLPGLGVGNTEAFF.

With respect to this clone: Other DNA sequences in the sample encode the same CDR3. Written as DNA, the CDR3 is TGTGCCAGCAGCGGAGGACACAGCTCCTACAATGAGCAGTTCTTC. Its translation is CASSGGHSSYNEQFF. The rearrangement uses TRBV9 and TRBJ2-1, with TRBD1 as a possible D gene (5 bases). V was shortened by 3 bases and J by 0 bases, with 10 bases between the two germline ends. CDR1 SGDLS and CDR2 YYNGEE come from the germline V gene. CDR3 length: 15 residues. The entire variable domain, with the rest obtained from reference TRBV9 and TRBJ2-1, is as follows: DSGVTQTPKHLITATGQRVTLRCSPRSGDLSVYWYQQSLDQGLQFLIQYYNGEERAKGNILERFSAQQFPDLHSELNLSSLELGDSALYFCASSGGHSSYNEQFFGPGTRLTVL.

The rearrangement joins TRBV6-4 to TRBJ2-5; no clear D gene. Germline-derived CDR1 and CDR2 are MRHNA and SNTAGT. The CDR3 runs 12 residues. The V gene lost 0 bases and the J gene lost 5 bases, with 4 bases spanning the gap. In nucleotides, the CDR3 is TGTGCCAGCAGTGACTCTGTTGAGACCCAGTACTTC. This sequence encodes CASSDSVETQYF.

The V call is TRBV7-8, the J call TRBJ1-2; D not resolved. Germline V gene lookup returns CDR1 SGHVS and CDR2 FQNEAQ. Trimming took off 5 bases at V and 5 bases at J, with 18 bases between the two ends. The CDR3 covers 15 residues. This chain's CDR3 is CASSTKRGQTYGYTF. The CDR3 DNA is TGTGCCAGCAGCACAAAACGTGGGCAAACGTATGGCTACACCTTC.

The chain is built from TRBV19 and TRBJ2-5; 7 bases fit TRBD1. The CDR3 is made up of 13 amino acids. V lost 5 bases to trimming and J lost 5 bases; unmatched junction nucleotides: 5. The germline V gene has CDR1 LNHDA and CDR2 SQIVND (reference sequence). In DNA form, the CDR3 reads TGTGCCAGTAGTTCGACAGGGTCCGAGACCCAGTACTTC. Translating gives CASSSTGSETQYF.